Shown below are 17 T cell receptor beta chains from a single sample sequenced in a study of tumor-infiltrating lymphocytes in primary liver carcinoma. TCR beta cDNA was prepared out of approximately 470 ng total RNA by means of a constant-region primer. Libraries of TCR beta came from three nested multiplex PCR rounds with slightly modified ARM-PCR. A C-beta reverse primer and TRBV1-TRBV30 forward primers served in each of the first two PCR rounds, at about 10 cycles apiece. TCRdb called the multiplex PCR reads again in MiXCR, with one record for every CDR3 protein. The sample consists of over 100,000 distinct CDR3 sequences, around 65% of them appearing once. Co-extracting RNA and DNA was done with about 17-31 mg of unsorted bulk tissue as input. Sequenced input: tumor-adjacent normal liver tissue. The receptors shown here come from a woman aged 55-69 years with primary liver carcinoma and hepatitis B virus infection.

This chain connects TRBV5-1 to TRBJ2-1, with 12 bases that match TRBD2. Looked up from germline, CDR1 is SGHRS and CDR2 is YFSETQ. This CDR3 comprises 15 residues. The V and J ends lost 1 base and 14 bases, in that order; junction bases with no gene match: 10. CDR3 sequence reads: CASSLMLAGGNGEFF. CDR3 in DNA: TGCGCCAGCAGCTTGATGCTAGCGGGAGGGAATGGGGAGTTCTTC.

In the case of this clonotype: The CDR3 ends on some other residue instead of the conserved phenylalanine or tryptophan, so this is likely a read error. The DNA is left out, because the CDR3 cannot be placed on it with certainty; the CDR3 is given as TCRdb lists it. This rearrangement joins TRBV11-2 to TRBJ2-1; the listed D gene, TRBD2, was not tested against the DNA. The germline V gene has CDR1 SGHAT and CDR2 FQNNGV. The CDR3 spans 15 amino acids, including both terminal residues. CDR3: CASSLTQRDYNERFS.

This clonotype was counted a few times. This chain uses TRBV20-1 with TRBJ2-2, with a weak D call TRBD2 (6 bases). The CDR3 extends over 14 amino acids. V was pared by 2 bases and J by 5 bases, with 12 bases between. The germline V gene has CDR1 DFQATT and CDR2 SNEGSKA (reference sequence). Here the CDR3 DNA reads TGCAGTGCTAGACCGGTAGCGGTGACCGGGGAGCTGTTTTTT. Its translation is CSARPVAVTGELFF.

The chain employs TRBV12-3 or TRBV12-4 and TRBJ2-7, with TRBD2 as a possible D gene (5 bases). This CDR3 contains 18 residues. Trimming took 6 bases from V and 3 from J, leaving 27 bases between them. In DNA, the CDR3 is TGTGCCAGCAGCGGAAGCTATAGCTCGGGGAATCGTGACTACGAGCAGTACTTC. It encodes CASSGSYSSGNRDYEQYF.

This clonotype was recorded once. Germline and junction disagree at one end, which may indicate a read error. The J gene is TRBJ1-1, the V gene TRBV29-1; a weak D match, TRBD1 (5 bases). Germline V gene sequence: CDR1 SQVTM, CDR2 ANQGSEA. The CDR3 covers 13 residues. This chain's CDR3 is CSVLWGGITEALF. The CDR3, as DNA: TGCAGCGTCCTATGGGGCGGGATCACTGAAGCTCTCTTT.

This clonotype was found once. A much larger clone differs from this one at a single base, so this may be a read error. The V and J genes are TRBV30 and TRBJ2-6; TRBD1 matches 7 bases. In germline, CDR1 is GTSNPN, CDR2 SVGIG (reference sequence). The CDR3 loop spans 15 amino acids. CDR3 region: CAWTRTGAGANVPTF. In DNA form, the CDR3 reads TGTGCCTGGACCCGGACAGGAGCTGGGGCCAACGTCCCGACTTTC.

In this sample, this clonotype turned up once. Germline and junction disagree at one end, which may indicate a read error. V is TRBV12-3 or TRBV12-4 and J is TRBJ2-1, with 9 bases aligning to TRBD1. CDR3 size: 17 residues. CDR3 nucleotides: TGTGCCAGCAGTGACCCCAGTACAGGGGGCCGTTTCAATGAGCAGCTCTTC. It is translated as CASSDPSTGGRFNEQLF.

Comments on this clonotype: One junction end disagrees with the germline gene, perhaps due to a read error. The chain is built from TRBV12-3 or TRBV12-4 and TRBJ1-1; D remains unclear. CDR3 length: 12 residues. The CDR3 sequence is CAGSNGVTEAFF. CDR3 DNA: TGTGCCGGCAGTAATGGGGTCACTGAAGCTTTCTTT.

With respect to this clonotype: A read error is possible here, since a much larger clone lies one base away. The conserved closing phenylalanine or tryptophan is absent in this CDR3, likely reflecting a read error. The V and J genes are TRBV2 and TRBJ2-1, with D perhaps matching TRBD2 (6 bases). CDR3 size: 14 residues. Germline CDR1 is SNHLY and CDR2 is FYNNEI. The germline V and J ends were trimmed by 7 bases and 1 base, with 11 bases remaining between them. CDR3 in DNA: TGTGCCAGCAACGGGGGACTTTCCTACAATGAGCAGTTCTTA. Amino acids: CASNGGLSYNEQFL.

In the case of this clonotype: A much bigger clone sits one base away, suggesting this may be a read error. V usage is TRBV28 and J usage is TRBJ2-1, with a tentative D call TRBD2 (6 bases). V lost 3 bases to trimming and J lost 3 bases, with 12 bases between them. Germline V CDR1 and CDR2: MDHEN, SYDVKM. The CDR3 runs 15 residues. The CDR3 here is CASSLGGGVYNEQFF. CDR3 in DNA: TGTGCCAGCAGTTTGGGGGGAGGCGTCTACAATGAGCAGTTCTTC. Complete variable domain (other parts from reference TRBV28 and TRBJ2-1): DVKVTQSSRYLVKRTGEKVFLECVQDMDHENMFWYRQDPGLGLRLIYFSYDVKMKEKGDIPEGYSVSREKKERFSLILESASTNQTSMYLCASSLGGGVYNEQFFGPGTRLTVL.

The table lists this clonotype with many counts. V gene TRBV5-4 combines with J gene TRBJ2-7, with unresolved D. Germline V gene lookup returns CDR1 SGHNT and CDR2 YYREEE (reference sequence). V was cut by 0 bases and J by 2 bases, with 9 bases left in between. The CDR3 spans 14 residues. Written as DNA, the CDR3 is TGTGCCAGCAGCTTGGAGATGGTGCCCTACGAGCAGTACTTC. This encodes CASSLEMVPYEQYF.

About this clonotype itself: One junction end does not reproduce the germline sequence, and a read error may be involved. CDR3 DNA sequence: TGCAGCGTTGATGTAGGGGGCTCATACACCTGGGAGCTGTTTTTT. It specifies CSVDVGGSYTWELFF. The chain uses TRBV29-1 and TRBJ2-2; 7 nucleotides align to TRBD1. The CDR3 is made up of 15 amino acids. The germline V gene has CDR1 SQVTM and CDR2 ANQGSEA.

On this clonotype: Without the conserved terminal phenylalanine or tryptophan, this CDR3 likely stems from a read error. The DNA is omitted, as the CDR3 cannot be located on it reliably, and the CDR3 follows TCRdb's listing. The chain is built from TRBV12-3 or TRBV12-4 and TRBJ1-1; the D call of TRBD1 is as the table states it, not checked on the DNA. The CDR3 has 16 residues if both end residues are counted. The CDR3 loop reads CATKAGTGAMNTEALL.

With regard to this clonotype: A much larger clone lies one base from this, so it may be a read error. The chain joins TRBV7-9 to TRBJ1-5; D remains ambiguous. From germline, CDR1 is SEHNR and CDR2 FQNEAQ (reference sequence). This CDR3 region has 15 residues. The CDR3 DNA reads TGTGCCAACAGCTTATCCTCCGGGGGCAATCAGCCCCAGCATTTT. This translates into CANSLSSGGNQPQHF.

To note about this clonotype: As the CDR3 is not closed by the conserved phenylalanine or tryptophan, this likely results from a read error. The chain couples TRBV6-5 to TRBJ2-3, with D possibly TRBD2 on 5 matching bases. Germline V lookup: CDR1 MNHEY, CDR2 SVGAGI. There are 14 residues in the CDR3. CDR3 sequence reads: CTSTRLSGSDTQYI. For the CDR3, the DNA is TGTACCAGCACCAGATTATCGGGGTCAGATACGCAGTATATT.

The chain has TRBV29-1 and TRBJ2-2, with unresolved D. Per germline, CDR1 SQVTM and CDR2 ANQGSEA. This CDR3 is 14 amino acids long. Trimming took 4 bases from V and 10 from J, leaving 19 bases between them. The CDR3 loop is CSVGPSSTTVELFF. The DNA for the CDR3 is TGCAGCGTTGGCCCCTCCTCCACGACTGTGGAGCTGTTTTTT.

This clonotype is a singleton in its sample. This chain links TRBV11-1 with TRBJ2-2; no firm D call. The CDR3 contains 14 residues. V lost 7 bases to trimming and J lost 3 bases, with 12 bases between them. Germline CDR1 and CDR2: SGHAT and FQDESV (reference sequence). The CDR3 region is CASKPSPYTGELFF. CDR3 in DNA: TGTGCCAGCAAACCGAGCCCTTACACCGGGGAGCTGTTTTTT.